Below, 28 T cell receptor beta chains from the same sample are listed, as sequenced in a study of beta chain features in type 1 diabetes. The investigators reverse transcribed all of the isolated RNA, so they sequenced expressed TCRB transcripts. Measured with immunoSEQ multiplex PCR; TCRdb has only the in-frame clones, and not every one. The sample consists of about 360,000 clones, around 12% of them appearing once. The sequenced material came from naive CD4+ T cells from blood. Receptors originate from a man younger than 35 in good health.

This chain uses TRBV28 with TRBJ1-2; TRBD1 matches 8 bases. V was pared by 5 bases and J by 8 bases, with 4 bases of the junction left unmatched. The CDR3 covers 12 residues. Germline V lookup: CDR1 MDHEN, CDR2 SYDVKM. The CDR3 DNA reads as TGTGCCAGCAGTGACAGGGGTAGGGGCTACACCTTC. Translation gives CASSDRGRGYTF.

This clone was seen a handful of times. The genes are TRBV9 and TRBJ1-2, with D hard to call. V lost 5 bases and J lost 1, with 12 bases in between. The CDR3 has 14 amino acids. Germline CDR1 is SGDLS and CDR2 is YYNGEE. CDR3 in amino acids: CASSPSDDNYGYTF. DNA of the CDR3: TGTGCCAGCAGTCCAAGCGACGATAACTATGGCTACACCTTC.

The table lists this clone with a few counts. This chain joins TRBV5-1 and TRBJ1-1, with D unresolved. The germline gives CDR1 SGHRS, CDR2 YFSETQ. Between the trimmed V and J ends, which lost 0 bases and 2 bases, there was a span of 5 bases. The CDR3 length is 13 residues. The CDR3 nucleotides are TGCGCCAGCAGCTTGGGTAGAAACACTGAAGCTTTCTTT. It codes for CASSLGRNTEAFF.

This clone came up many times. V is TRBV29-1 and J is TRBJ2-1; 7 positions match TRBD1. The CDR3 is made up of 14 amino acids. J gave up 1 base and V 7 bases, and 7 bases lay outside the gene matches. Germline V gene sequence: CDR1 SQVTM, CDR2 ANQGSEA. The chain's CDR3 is CSALTGNSYNEQFF. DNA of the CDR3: TGCAGCGCTCTGACAGGGAATTCCTACAATGAGCAGTTCTTC.

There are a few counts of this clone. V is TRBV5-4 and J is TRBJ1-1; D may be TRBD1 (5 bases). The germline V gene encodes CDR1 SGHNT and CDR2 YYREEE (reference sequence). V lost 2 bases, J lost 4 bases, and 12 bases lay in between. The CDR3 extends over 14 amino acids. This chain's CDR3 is CASSFSVGATEAFF. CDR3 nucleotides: TGTGCCAGCAGCTTCAGCGTTGGGGCCACTGAAGCTTTCTTT.

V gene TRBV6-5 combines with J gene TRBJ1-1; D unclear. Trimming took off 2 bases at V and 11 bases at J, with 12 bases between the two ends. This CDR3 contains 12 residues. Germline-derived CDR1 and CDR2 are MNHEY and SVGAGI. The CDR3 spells CASSYPFDGAFF. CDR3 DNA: TGTGCCAGCAGTTACCCTTTCGACGGGGCTTTCTTT.

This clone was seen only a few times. CDR3 region: CAWSSRSGETQYF. The DNA for the CDR3 is TGTGCCTGGAGTTCTAGGAGTGGTGAGACCCAGTACTTC. The chain links TRBV30 to TRBJ2-5; D is uncertain. Trimming left V 2 bases short and J 5 bases short, with 12 bases between. Germline V lookup: CDR1 GTSNPN, CDR2 SVGIG (reference sequence). This CDR3 comprises 13 residues.

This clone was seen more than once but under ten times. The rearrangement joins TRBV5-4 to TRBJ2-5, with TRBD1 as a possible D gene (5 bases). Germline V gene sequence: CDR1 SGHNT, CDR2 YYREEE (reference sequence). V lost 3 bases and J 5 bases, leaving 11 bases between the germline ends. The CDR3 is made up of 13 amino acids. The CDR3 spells CASSSGQSETQYF. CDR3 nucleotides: TGTGCCAGCAGCTCTGGACAATCCGAGACCCAGTACTTC.

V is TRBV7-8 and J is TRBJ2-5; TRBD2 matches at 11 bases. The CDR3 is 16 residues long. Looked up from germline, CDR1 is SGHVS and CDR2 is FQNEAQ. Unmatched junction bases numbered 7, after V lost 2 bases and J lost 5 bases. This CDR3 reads CASSLPLRLAGETQYF. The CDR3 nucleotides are TGTGCCAGCAGCTTACCCCTACGACTAGCGGGGGAGACCCAGTACTTC.

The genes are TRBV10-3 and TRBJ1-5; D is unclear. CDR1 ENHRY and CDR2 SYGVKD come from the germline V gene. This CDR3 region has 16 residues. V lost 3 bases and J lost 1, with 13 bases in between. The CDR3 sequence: CAISDGAGLSNQPQHF. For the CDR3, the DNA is TGTGCCATCAGTGACGGTGCGGGGTTGAGCAATCAGCCCCAGCATTTT.

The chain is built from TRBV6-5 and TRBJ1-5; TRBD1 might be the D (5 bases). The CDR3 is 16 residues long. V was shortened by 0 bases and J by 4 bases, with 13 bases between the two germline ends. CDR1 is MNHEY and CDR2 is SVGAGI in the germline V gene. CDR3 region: CASSYSYTGGNQPQHF. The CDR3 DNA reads TGTGCCAGCAGTTACTCGTACACCGGGGGGAATCAGCCCCAGCATTTT.

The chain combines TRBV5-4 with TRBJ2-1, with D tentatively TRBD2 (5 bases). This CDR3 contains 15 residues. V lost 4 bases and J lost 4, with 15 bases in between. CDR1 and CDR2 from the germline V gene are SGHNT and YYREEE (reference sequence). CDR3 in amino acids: CASSPGGSVYNEQFF. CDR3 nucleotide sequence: TGTGCCAGCAGCCCGGGTGGTAGCGTATACAATGAGCAGTTCTTC.

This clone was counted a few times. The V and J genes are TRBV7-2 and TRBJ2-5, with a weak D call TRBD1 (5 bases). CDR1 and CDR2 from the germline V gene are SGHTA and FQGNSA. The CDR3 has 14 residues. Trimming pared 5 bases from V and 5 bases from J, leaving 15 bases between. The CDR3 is CASSPGHDGETQYF. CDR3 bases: TGTGCCAGCAGCCCCGGACACGACGGTGAGACCCAGTACTTC.

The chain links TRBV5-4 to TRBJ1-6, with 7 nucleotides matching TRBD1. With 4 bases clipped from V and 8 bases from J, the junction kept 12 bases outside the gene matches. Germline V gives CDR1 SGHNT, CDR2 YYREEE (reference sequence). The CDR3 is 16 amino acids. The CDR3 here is CASSNRATGSDSPLHF. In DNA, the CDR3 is TGTGCCAGCAGCAACCGCGCGACAGGGTCGGATTCACCCCTCCACTTT.

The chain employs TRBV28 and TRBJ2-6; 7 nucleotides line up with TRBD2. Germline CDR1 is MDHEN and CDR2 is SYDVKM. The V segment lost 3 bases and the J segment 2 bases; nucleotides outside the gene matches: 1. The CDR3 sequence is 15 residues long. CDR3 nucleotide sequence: TGTGCCAGCAGTTTCCGGGGGGCTGGGGCCAACGTCCTGACTTTC. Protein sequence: CASSFRGAGANVLTF. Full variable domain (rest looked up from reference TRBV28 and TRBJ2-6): DVKVTQSSRYLVKRTGEKVFLECVQDMDHENMFWYRQDPGLGLRLIYFSYDVKMKEKGDIPEGYSVSREKKERFSLILESASTNQTSMYLCASSFRGAGANVLTFGAGSRLTVL.

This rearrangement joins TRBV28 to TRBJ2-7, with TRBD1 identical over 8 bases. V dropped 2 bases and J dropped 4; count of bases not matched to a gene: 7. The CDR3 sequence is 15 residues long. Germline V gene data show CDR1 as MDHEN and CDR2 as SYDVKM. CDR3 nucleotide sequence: TGTGCCAGCAGTTTAACCGGACAGGGCGGATACGAGCAGTACTTC. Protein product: CASSLTGQGGYEQYF.

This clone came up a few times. The CDR3 DNA sequence: TGTGCCAGCAGTGATTGGCAGGGGAACACTGAAGCTTTCTTT. It is translated as CASSDWQGNTEAFF. The chain is built from TRBV25-1 and TRBJ1-1; perhaps TRBD1 as D (5 bases). The CDR3 spans 14 residues. Deletions cut 3 bases from V and 1 base from J, with 9 bases between. Germline values: CDR1 MGHDK, CDR2 SYGVNS.

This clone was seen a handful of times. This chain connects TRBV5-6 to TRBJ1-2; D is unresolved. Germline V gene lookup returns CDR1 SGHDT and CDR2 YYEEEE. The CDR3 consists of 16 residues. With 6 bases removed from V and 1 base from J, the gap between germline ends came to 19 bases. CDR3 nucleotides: TGTGCCAGCATTAGATCGGGAACAGCAGATAACTATGGCTACACCTTC. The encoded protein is CASIRSGTADNYGYTF.

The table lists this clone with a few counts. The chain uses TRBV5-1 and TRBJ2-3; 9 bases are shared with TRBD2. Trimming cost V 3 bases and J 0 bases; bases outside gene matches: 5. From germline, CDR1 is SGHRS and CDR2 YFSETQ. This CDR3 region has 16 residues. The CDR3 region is CASSSSGIESTDTQYF. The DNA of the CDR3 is TGCGCCAGCAGCTCTAGCGGGATCGAGAGCACAGATACGCAGTATTTT.

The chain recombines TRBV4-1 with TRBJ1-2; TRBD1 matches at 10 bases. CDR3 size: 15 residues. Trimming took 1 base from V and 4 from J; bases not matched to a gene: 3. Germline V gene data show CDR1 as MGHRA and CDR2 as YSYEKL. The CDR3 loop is CASSQAGQGRYGYTF. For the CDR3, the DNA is TGCGCCAGCAGCCAAGCGGGACAGGGGCGCTATGGCTACACCTTC.

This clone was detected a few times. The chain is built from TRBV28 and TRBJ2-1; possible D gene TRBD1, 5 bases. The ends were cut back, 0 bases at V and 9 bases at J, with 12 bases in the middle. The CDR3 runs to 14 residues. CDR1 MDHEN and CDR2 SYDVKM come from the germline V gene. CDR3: CASSLWTVEFEQFF. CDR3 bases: TGTGCCAGCAGTTTATGGACAGTCGAATTTGAGCAGTTCTTC.

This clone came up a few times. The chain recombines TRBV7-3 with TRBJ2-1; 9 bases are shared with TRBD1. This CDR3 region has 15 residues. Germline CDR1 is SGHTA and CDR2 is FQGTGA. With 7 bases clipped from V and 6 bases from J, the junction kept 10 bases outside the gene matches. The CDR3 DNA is TGTGCCAGCACTCTAGGGGACAGGGAGGGCAATGAGCAGTTCTTC. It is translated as CASTLGDREGNEQFF.

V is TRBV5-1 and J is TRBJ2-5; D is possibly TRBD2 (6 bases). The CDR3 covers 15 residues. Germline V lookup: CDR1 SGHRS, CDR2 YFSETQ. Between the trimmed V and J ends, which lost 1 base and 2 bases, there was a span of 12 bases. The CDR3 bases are TGCGCCAGCAGCTTGACGGCCGGGACTCAAGAGACCCAGTACTTC. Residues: CASSLTAGTQETQYF.

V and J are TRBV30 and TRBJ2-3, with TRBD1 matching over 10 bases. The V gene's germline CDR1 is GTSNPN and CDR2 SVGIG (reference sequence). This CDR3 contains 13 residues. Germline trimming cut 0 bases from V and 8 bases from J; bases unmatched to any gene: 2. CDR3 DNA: TGTGCCTGGAGTGTGGACAGGGGGGTTACGCAGTATTTT. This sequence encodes CAWSVDRGVTQYF.

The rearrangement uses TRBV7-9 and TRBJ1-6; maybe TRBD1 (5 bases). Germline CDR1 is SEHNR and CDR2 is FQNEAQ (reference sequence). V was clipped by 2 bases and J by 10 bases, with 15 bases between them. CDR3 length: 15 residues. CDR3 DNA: TGTGCCAGCAGCTTACTTGTAGGGGTGGTATCACCCCTCCACTTT. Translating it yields CASSLLVGVVSPLHF.

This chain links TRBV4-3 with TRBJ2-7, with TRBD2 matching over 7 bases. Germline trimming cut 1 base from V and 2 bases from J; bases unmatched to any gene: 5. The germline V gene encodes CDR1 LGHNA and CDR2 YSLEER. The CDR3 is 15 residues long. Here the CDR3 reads CASSQGWLAAYEQYF. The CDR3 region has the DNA TGCGCCAGCAGCCAAGGATGGCTAGCGGCCTACGAGCAGTACTTC.

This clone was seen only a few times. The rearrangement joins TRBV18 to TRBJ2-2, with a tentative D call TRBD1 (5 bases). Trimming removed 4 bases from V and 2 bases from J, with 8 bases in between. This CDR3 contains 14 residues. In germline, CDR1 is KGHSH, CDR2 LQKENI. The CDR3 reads CASSRQRNTGELFF. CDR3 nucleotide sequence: TGTGCCAGCTCACGACAGAGAAACACCGGGGAGCTGTTTTTT.

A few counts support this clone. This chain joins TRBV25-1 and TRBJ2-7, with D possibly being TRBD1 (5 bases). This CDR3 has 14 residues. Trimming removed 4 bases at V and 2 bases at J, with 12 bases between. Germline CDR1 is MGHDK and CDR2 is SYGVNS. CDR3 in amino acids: CASSATDKTYEQYF. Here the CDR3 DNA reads TGTGCCAGCAGTGCTACGGACAAGACCTACGAGCAGTACTTC.